This T cell receptor beta chain originates from a study of blood T cell repertoires in COVID-19. As for the study in general: Samples representing acute and convalescent COVID-19 were sourced from the United States, Italy and Spain.

The CDR3 is 15 amino acids. Germline values: CDR1 LGHDT, CDR2 YNNKEL (reference sequence). J was trimmed by 5 bases and V by 5 bases; bases with no gene match: 9. Only in-frame clones appear in the TCRdb table, and some are missing; sequencing was by immunoSEQ multiplex PCR. The repertoire consists of roughly 150,000 clones, with approximately 90% occurring once and the leading ten covering approximately 2%. This clone has only a few counts. The sequence derives from a young man with acute or convalescent COVID-19. Sequencing was carried out using peripheral blood. The gene calls are TRBV3-1 (or the pseudogene TRBV3-2) and TRBJ1-2; 9 bases are a match to TRBD1. The CDR3 sequence: CASSKTGTGLYGYTF. Written as DNA, the CDR3 is TGTGCCAGCAGCAAAACCGGGACAGGGTTGTATGGCTACACCTTC.